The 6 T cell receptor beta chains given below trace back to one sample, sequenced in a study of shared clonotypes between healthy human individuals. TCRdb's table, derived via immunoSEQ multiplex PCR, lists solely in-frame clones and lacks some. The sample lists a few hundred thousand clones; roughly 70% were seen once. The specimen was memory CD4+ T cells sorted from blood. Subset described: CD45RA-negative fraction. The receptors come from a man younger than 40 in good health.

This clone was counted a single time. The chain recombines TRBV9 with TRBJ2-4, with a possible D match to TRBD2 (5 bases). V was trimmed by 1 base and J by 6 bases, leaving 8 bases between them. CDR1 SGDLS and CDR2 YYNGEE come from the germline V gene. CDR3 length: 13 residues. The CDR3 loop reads CASSVRGTNIQYF. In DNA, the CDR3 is TGTGCCAGCAGCGTACGGGGAACAAACATTCAGTACTTC.

The DNA of the CDR3 is TGTGCCAGCAGCTCAACAGGGGGTTTTCAGCCCCAGCATTTT. It specifies CASSSTGGFQPQHF. The chain has TRBV28 and TRBJ1-5; the match to TRBD1 covers 8 bases. The germline CDR1 and CDR2 sequences are MDHEN and SYDVKM. V was pared by 6 bases and J by 6 bases, with 7 bases of the junction left unmatched. This CDR3 spans 14 amino acids.

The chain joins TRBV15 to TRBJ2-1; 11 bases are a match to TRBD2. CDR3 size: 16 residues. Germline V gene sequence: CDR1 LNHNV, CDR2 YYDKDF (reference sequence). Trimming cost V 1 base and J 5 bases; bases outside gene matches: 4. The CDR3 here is CATSRGGTSGDNEQFF. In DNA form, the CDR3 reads TGTGCCACCAGCAGAGGTGGGACTAGCGGTGACAATGAGCAGTTCTTC.

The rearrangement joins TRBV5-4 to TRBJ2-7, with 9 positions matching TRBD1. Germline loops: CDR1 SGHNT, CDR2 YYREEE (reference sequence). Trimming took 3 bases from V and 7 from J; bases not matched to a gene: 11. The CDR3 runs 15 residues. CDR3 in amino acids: CASSSIGQGTREQYF. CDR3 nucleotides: TGTGCCAGCAGCTCCATTGGACAGGGGACGCGGGAGCAGTACTTC.

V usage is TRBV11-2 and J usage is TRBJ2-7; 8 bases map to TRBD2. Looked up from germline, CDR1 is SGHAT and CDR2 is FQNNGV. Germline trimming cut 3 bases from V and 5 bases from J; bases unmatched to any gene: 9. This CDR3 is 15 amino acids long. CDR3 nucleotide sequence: TGTGCCAGCAGCTTCCAAGCGGGAGTCGTCGACGAGCAGTACTTC. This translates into CASSFQAGVVDEQYF.

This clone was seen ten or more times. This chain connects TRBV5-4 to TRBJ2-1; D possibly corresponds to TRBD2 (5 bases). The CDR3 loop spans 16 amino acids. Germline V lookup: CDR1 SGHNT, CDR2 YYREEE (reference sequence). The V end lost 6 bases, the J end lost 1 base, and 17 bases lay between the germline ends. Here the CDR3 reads CASTPHPAGSYNEQFF. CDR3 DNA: TGTGCCAGCACCCCCCACCCCGCGGGTTCCTACAATGAGCAGTTCTTC. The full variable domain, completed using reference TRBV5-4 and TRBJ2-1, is ETGVTQSPTHLIKTRGQQVTLRCSSQSGHNTVSWYQQALGQGPQFIFQYYREEENGRGNFPPRFSGLQFPNYSSELNVNALELDDSALYLCASTPHPAGSYNEQFFGPGTRLTVL.